Reported below is one T cell receptor beta chain. The target of this receptor is not known. No much larger clone is present one base from it, and per-base qualities are unavailable. The donors were healthy, HIV-negative adults who had no recently reported acute infections or vaccinations. Every donor was a Caucasian adult living in Nashville, Tennessee, USA. CD4+ T cells were enriched by magnetic negative selection, after which naive cells were positively selected on CD45RA and the negative fraction was taken as the memory subset. Blood was obtained by leukapheresis, after which PBMCs were separated by Ficoll-Histopaque density gradient centrifugation and cryopreserved in liquid nitrogen vapor phase. Analytical flow cytometry was used to check the purity and quantity of every magnetically sorted T cell population. Genomic DNA was isolated from every sorted fraction and measured by UV absorbance on a Nanodrop 2000c.

TCR CDR3 regions were amplified from genomic DNA by multiplex PCR using the deep immunoSEQ assay. Extracted genomic DNA from each cell subset was distributed evenly across all wells of several immunoSEQ 96-well plates, and each plate was treated as a replicate. For sorted subsets, approximately 200 ng of genomic DNA, equivalent to 25,000 to 35,000 T cell genomes, went into each replicate PCR. Purified libraries were measured with a Qubit 3.0 fluorometer, size-checked on a Bioanalyzer 2100, and measured again with the KAPA Library Quantification kit. Every immunoSEQ 96-well plate was sequenced on a separate single-read 150-cycle Illumina NextSeq 550 flow cell. The source study handled its data this way. Because the immunoSEQ output held only junctional sequences and lacked quality scores, the filtering could not match the filtering applied to full-length reads. To assign V/J genes and CDR3, sequences were annotated using PyIR, a Python wrapper for IgBLAST v1.9, with IMGT germline references. Reads were filtered out if the reads had weak V/J assignments (E-value above 1e-6), no CDR3, stop codons, out-of-frame junctions, or ambiguous translated residues. V3J clonotypes were defined as sequences sharing an identical inferred V gene, J gene, and CDR3 amino acid sequence. To compute the percentage overlap between repertoires, the number of shared unique clonotypes was divided by the size of the smaller repertoire. RTK rarefaction, the Chao1 estimator, and Recon v2.1 estimates of unobserved clonotypes were used to assess repertoire richness. Generation probabilities for all TCRbeta clonotypes obtained by the gDNA method from a few donors were computed using OLGA. TCRdb re-hosts the immuneACCESS table, in-frame sequences only. Its copies lack some clones; in the studies checked, an unresolved V gene accounts for under half of them, and the cause for the rest is not known. That table is the source of V, J and clone size, and D and trimming were worked out from the DNA. The sample yields some 2,000,000 clones; over 85% were counted once. The ten largest clones represent 0.1% to 0.15% of the sample.

This sample was included in a study of shared clonotypes between healthy human individuals (dated by TCRdb to the early 2020s). Turning to the overall study: Two women and three men aged 18 to 49 years were included in the cohort. Per donor, three plates each were used for CD4 naive and CD4 memory, two for CD8 naive, and one for CD8 memory. To estimate repertoire size and how much clonotypes are shared between individuals, the study performed deep sequencing of blood TCR repertoires from 4 to 6 healthy adults. To increase sequencing depth and limit assay-specific biases, different laboratories used diverse techniques to prepare libraries and sequence TCR repertoires. Per donor, leukapheresis produced somewhere between about 0.85 and 8.9 billion PBMCs.

General study outcomes and caveats: Rarefaction of sorted-subset datasets indicated incomplete sequencing despite the large sequencing depth. Clonotypes shared by all four sorted-subset donors showed higher generation probabilities than non-shared clonotypes. Pairwise subsampling led to the expectation that sequencing depth would affect the degree of clonotype sharing among donors. Because the study included only a small number of donors, the genetic and exposure-history diversity represented was limited. Across a handful of donors, around 5% of naive CD4, roughly 3.4% of naive CD8, under 2.5% of memory CD4, and 0.4% to 0.45% of memory CD8 clonotypes were shared. Sampling was limited to blood, and TCR repertoires in tissue likely differ from TCR repertoires in blood. Naive subsets generally had larger estimated clonotype richness than memory subsets.

This TCR was sampled from a man aged 18 to 29 in good health. The sequencing input was naive CD4+ T cells sorted from blood. The cell subset or site label for this specimen denotes: CD45RA+ positively selected.

The CDR3 amino acid sequence is: CASSLDGSHQETQYF. The DNA reads as follows: TGTGCCAGCAGCTTAGACGGGAGCCACCAAGAGACCCAGTACTTC. The sequence is built from TRBV11-2 and TRBJ2-5, and possibly TRBD2, on 6 matching bases. CDR1 and CDR2, looked up from the germline V gene, are SGHAT and FQNNGV. The CDR3 numbers 15 residues from cysteine through phenylalanine. Only CDR3 DNA remains: 45 bases, in frame from the first base. V is cut by 0 bases and J by 0 bases, and the space between the germline ends is 8 bases.